This T cell receptor beta chain was obtained from a study of T-cell memory formation after mild COVID-19. Study information: Most TCR clusters belonged to a single donor. General study results and limits: Day 15 to 85 contracting clones showed balanced CD4/CD8; later expanders leaned CD4+. Detection of some responders pre-infection suggested pre-existing cross-reactive memory T cells participated.

This clonotype appeared many times. What it binds is unknown. Germline loops: CDR1 SGHRS, CDR2 YFSETQ. With 4 bases clipped from V and 4 bases from J, the junction kept 12 bases outside the gene matches. The CDR3 contains 18 residues. 5'RACE primed from the constant segment yielded TCR alpha and TCR beta cDNA libraries bearing sample barcodes and UMIs. TCRdb redid the calling of the 5' RACE reads with MiXCR, one entry per CDR3 protein. The sample contains roughly 180,000 distinct CDR3 sequences, more than 9% of which appear only once. The clonotype comes from a man in his late teens or twenties who had mild COVID-19 (a few samples of this study predate the infection). Cell type and time point are not known. This rearrangement joins TRBV5-1 to TRBJ2-1, with TRBD2 matching over 12 bases. Sequenced sample: PBMCs or a T cell subset sorted from them (not recorded which). In DNA form, the CDR3 reads TGCGCCAGCAGCGGGGGGCTGACTAGCGGGGGCTTATACAATGAGCAGTTCTTC. Protein product: CASSGGLTSGGLYNEQFF.